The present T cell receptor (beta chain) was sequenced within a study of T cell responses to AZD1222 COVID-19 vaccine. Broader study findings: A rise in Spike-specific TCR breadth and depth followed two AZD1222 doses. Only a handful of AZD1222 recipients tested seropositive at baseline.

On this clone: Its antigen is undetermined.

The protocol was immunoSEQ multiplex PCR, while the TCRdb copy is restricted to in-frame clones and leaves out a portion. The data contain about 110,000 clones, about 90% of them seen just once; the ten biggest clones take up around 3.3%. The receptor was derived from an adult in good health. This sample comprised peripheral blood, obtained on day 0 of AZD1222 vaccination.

CDR3 in amino acids: CASSWTGGNEQFF. The CDR3 nucleotides are TGTGCCAGTAGTTGGACAGGGGGCAATGAGCAGTTCTTC. The gene calls are TRBV19 and TRBJ2-1; 10 positions agree with TRBD1. Trimming cost V 5 bases and J 6 bases; bases outside gene matches: 1. From germline, CDR1 is LNHDA and CDR2 SQIVND (reference sequence). This CDR3 is built from 13 residues.